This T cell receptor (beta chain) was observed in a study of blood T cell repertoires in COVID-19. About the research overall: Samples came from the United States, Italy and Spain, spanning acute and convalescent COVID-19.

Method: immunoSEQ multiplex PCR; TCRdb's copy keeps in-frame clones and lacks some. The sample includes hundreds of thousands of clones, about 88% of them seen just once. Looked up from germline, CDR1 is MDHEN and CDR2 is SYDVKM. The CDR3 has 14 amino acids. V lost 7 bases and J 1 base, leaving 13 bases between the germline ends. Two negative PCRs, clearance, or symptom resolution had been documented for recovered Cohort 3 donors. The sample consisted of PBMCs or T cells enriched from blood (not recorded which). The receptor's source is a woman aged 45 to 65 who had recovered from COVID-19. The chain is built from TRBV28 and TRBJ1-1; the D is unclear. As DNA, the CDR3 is TGTGCCAGCATGCTTCCTCCGCGGAACACTGAAGCTTTCTTT. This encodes CASMLPPRNTEAFF.